The clone carrying this T cell receptor (beta chain) was counted once. Its target is unknown. These data are taken from a study of CD8 T cells in ankylosing spondylitis. Study results and caveats: Matched ankylosing spondylitis synovial fluid reportedly contained a significantly enriched population of disease-linked clones.

Germline V gene sequence: CDR1 SEHNR, CDR2 FQNEAQ (reference sequence). The CDR3 consists of 16 residues. With 5 bases clipped from V and 5 bases from J, the junction kept 11 bases outside the gene matches. TCRdb called the 5' RACE reads again in MiXCR, with one record for every CDR3 protein. The sample has 200,000 to 300,000 distinct CDR3 sequences, about 10% seen once. The rearrangement uses TRBV7-9 and TRBJ2-2, with 7 bases that match TRBD2. The sequenced sample consisted of blood, either unsorted or a sorted T cell fraction (not recorded which). The receptor comes from a male donor with ankylosing spondylitis or in good health (not recorded which). The DNA for the CDR3 is TGTGCCAGCAGCCCCGGGAGGCTAAGTGGGACCGGGGAGCTGTTTTTT. It is translated as CASSPGRLSGTGELFF.